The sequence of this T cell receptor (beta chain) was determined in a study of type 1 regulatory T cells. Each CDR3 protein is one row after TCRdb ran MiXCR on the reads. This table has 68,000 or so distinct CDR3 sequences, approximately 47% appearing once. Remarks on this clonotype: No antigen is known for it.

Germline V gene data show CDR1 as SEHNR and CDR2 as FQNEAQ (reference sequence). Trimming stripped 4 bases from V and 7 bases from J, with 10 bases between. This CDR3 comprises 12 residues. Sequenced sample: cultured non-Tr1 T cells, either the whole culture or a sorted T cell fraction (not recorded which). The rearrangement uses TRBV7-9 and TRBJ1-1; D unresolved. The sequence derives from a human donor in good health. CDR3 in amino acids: CASSSYRGEAFF. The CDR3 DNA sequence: TGTGCCAGCAGCTCCTACCGGGGTGAAGCTTTCTTT.